This T cell receptor (beta chain) was found in a study of T-cell memory formation after mild COVID-19. There are many counts of this clonotype. The junction had 2 bases not matched to a gene; V was cut back by 3 bases and J by 7 bases. The CDR3 is made up of 12 amino acids. Germline loops: CDR1 DFQATT, CDR2 SNEGSKA (reference sequence). TCRdb used MiXCR to reprocess the 5' RACE reads, holding one entry per CDR3 protein. The sample records approximately 260,000 distinct CDR3 sequences, around 15% being singletons. This rearrangement joins TRBV20-1 to TRBJ1-5; 8 positions match TRBD1. Sequences were obtained from PBMCs or a T cell subset sorted from them (not recorded which). The sequence derives from a man in his late teens or twenties who had mild COVID-19 (a few samples of this study predate the infection). Cell type and time point are not known. The CDR3 sequence: CSARTGEQPQHF. CDR3 nucleotide sequence: TGCAGTGCTAGGACAGGGGAACAGCCCCAGCATTTT.